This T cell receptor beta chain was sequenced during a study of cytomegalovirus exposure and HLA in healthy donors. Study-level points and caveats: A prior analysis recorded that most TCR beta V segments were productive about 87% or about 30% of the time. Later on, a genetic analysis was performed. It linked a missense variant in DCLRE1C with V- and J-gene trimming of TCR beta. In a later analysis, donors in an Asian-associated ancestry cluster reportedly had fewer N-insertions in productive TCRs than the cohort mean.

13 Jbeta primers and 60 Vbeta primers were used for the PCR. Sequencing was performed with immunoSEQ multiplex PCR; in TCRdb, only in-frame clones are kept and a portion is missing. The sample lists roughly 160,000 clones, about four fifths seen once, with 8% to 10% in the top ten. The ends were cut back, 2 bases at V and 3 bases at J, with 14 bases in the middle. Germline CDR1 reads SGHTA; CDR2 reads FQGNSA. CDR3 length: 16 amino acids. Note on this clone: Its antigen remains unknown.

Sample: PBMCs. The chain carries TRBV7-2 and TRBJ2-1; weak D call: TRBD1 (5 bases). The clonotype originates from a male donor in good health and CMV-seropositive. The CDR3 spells CASSLNRLADYNEQFF. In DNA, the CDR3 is TGTGCCAGCAGCTTAAACAGGTTAGCAGACTACAATGAGCAGTTCTTC.